This TCR beta chain was identified during a study of metastatic and nonmetastatic thyroid tumors (dated by TCRdb to 2020 to 2022). Context from the whole study: Repertoires were compared across peripheral blood and tumor or nodule tissue samples from malignant and benign thyroid patients. Findings and caveats that apply to the study as a whole: TCR beta diversity was reported as significantly higher in malignant tumors than in benign nodules, in both blood and tumor samples.

This clone was recorded many times. Its antigen is currently not known. Within one base of it there is no much larger clone, and no base qualities were kept. Trimming removed 5 bases from V and 1 base from J, leaving 5 bases between the germline ends. CDR1 and CDR2 are read off the germline V gene as MNHNS and SASEGT. The CDR3 measures 12 amino acids from cysteine to phenylalanine. CDR3 DNA is the only sequence kept; it has 36 bases, read in frame from the first base. None of the patients had been given any treatment before thyroid surgery. Using T-cell receptor beta sequencing, the researchers looked back retrospectively at clinical samples from patients, gathered between about 2011 and 2019. The library was produced with PCR. The instrument given in TCRdb is Illumina HiSeq 4000. High-throughput sequencing was used to profile the CDR3 region of the TCR beta-chain in every patient. The paper's processing steps were these. The researchers built a classifier to tell apart papillary thyroid cancer patients with distant metastasis, based on CDR3 differences among clinicopathological groups. The Shannon index was used to measure repertoire diversity, and the Morisita-Horn index was used to measure how similar tumor and blood repertoires were. The public sequencing data were trimmed at Q25 with fastp and processed into clonotypes with MiXCR by TCRdb, which kept only in-frame beta chains. V and J calls and clone size were set by TCRdb, not the authors. This sample gives 90,000 or so clones in total; around 7.8% of them show up just once. The ten largest account for approximately 8.8% of the sample.

The rearrangement joined TRBV6-1 to TRBJ2-5, with the D gene call left open. This clonotype was sampled from a female donor with papillary thyroid cancer or a benign thyroid nodule (not recorded which). Some clones in this sample may be carry-over from other donors' samples. The sample consisted of blood. CDR3 region: CASSFSQETQYF. Read as DNA, the sequence is TGTGCCAGCAGTTTCAGCCAAGAGACCCAGTACTTC.